This TCR beta chain was sequenced for a study of CD8 T cells in Susac syndrome. Reverse transcription of 0.5 to 1 ug RNA was performed with random hexamers. An immunoSEQ multiplex PCR generated amplified TCR beta CDR3 products spanning 54 Vbeta and 13 Jbeta. One entry per CDR3 protein results from TCRdb running MiXCR on the immunoSEQ multiplex PCR reads. Of 200,000 to 300,000 distinct CDR3 sequences detected, about 94% appear once; the ten largest clones hold around 0.067%. Whole-study findings and limits: The study's TCR sequencing and HLA analysis drew on a certain number of individuals. That number was acknowledged as relatively small.

The multiple sclerosis controls consisted of treatment-naive patients with relapsing-remitting disease, either stable or active. TEMRA cells were enriched by FACS, while CD8+ and CD4+ T cells were obtained through a negative isolation that was performed magnetically. The CDR3 totals 16 residues. Germline loops: CDR1 SGHRS, CDR2 YFSETQ. After removal of 0 bases from V and 4 bases from J, the junction contained 7 bases not matched to a gene. Concerning this clonotype: What it binds is not known.

The V gene is TRBV5-1, the J gene TRBJ1-1, with 9 bases identical to TRBD1. This TCR was recovered from a human donor with multiple sclerosis. The sequenced sample consisted of CD4+ T cells from PBMCs. CDR3 amino acids: CASSLGTGAPSTEAFF. The CDR3 nucleotides are TGCGCCAGCAGCTTGGGGACAGGGGCCCCGAGCACTGAAGCTTTCTTT.